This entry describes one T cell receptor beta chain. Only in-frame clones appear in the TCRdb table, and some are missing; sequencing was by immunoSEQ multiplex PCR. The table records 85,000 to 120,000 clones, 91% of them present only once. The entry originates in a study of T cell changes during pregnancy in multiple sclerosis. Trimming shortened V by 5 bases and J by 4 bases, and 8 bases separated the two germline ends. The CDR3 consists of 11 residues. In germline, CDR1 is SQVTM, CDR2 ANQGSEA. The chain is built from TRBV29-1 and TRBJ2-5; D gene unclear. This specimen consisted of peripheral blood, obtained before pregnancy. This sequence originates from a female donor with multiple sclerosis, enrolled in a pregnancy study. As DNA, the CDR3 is TGCAGCGTTTTGGGCCCAGAGACCCAGTACTTC. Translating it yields CSVLGPETQYF.